This TCR beta chain was identified during a study of cytomegalovirus exposure and HLA in healthy donors. Study context: The same platform was used for the roughly 130 validation repertoires as for the approximately 630 first-cohort repertoires, as reported in a later analysis.

These donors were members of the 120-subject validation cohort, a group separate from the roughly 670-subject first cohort. Whole-study findings and limits: Listed as cytomegalovirus-associated were 150 to 200 TCR beta chains.

To note about this clone: Antigen: not known. The junction does not match germline at one end; this may be a read error.

Some clones are missing from TCRdb's copy, which holds only in-frame ones; the method was immunoSEQ multiplex PCR. The repertoire holds tens of thousands of clones, with around 97% as singletons. The sequence was collected from a man younger than 30 in good health and CMV-seronegative. Sequenced input: PBMCs.

CDR3 in DNA: TGTGCCATTTTCGAGCAGGGGGCGTTACTACACTTC. Residues: CAIFEQGALLHF. The rearrangement joins TRBV10-3 to TRBJ2-7; 8 bases align to TRBD1. Germline lookup yields CDR1 ENHRY and CDR2 SYGVKD. The CDR3 spans 12 residues.